The TCR beta chain described here comes from a study of T cell repertoires in cytomegalovirus infection. For the study at large: The public TCR beta signatures pointed to both CMV infection and matching HLA type. General study findings and limits: What dominated the ex vivo response were HLA-C-restricted CMV-specific TCR beta clonotypes. Of the TCR beta families, the public ones yielded a cumulative frequency that identified carriers of CMV plus the relevant HLA.

This clonotype was observed a handful of times. Antigen unknown. Each CDR3 protein gets one entry after TCRdb re-called the reads with MiXCR. The repertoire includes approximately 43,000 distinct CDR3 sequences, approximately 22% of them detected once, and around 20% sits in the top ten. The sequencing sample was made of PBMCs, sequenced either directly or after in vitro stimulation (not recorded which). This TCR derives from a human donor in good health (CMV status not recorded). Some clones in this sample may be carry-over from other donors' samples.

The DNA for the CDR3 is TGTGCCAGCAGCTTAGCGAGCGGGGGGTCGGTGGAGCAGTTCTTC. It yields the protein CASSLASGGSVEQFF. V gene TRBV7-9 combines with J gene TRBJ2-1; TRBD2 matches 9 bases. J lost 10 bases, V lost 0 bases, and 7 bases had no gene match. This CDR3 is 15 amino acids long. CDR1 and CDR2 from the germline V gene are SEHNR and FQNEAQ (reference sequence). The full variable domain, in which reference TRBV7-9 and TRBJ2-1 provide the parts outside the CDR3, is DTGVSQNPRHKITKRGQNVTFRCDPISEHNRLYWYRQTLGQGPEFLTYFQNEAQLEKSRLLSDRFSAERPKGSFSTLEIQRTEQGDSAMYLCASSLASGGSVEQFFGPGTRLTVL.